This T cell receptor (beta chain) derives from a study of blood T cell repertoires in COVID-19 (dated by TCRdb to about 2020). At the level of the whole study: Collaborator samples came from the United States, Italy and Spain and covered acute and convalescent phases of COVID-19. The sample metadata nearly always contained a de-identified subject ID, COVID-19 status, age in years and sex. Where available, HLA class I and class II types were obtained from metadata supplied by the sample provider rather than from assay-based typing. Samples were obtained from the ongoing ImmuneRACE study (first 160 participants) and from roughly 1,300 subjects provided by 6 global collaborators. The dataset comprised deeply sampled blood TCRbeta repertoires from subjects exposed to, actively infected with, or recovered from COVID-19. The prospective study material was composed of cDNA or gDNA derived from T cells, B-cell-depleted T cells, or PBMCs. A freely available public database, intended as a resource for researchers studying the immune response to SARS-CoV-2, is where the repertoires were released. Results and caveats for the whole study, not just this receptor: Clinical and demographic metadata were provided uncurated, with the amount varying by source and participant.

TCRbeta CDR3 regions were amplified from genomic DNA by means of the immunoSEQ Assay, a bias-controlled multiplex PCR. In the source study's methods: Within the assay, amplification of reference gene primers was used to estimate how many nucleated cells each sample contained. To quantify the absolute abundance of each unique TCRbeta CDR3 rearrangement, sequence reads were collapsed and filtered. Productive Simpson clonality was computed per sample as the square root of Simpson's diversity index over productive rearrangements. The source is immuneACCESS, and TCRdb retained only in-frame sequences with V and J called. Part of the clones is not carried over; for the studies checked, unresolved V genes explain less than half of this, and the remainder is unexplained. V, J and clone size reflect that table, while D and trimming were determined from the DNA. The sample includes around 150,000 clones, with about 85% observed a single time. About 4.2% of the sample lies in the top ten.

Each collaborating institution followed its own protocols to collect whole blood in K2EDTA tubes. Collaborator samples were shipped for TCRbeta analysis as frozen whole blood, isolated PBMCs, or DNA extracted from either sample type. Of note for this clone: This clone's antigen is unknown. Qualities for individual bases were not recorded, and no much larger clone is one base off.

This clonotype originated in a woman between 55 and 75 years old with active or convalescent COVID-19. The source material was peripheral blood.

The sequenced DNA is TGTGCCAGTAGTGGACAGGACTCCCTGAACACTGAAGCTTTCTTT. It specifies CASSGQDSLNTEAFF. The rearranged segments are TRBV19 and TRBJ1-1; 7 middle bases align to TRBD1. From the cysteine up to the phenylalanine, the CDR3 has a length of 15 residues. Only the CDR3 region is kept as DNA, spanning 45 bases read in frame from base 1. Here V drops 5 bases and J drops 0 bases, and the junction holds 6 bases not matched to any gene. CDR1 LNHDA and CDR2 SQIVND were looked up in the germline V gene (reference sequence). The reference TRBV19 and TRBJ1-1 proteins fill in what lies around the CDR3, so the full variable domain reads DGGITQSPKYLFRKEGQNVTLSCEQNLNHDAMYWYRQDPGQGLRLIYYSQIVNDFQKGDIAEGYSVSREKKESFPLTVTSAQKNPTAFYLCASSGQDSLNTEAFFGQGTRLTVV.